This record concerns one T cell receptor beta chain sequence. Its antigen is unknown. This entry comes from a study of cytomegalovirus exposure and HLA in healthy donors. Findings and caveats of the study: In vitro confirmation showed a few CMV-associated chains to be CMV antigen specific. Later on, analysis showed that most CMV-associated TCR beta chains appeared to be HLA-restricted. The authors assumed roughly uniform sequencing depth across donors for presence/absence analyses.

V gave up 0 bases and J gave up 4 bases, with 9 bases separating them. Germline values: CDR1 MNHEY, CDR2 SVGAGI. There are 14 residues in the CDR3. PCR employed 60 Vbeta and 13 Jbeta primers. The repertoire was sequenced with immunoSEQ multiplex PCR; TCRdb's copy has only in-frame clones and lacks some. The data show under 300,000 clones, around 90% seen once. The chain joins TRBV6-5 to TRBJ1-2; no clear D gene. Material: PBMCs. The origin of this receptor is a girl aged 2-10 years in good health and CMV-seronegative. The CDR3 region is CASSYSNSPYGYTF. In nucleotides, the CDR3 is TGTGCCAGCAGTTACTCGAACAGCCCCTATGGCTACACCTTC.